Listed here are 19 T cell receptor beta chains from one sample, sequenced in a study of CD8+CD57+ T cells in acquired aplastic anemia. According to the study, genomic DNA was the template for TCR beta VDJ and CDR3 profiling. TCRdb independently ran MiXCR on the reads; one entry per CDR3 protein. The repertoire holds roughly 170,000 distinct CDR3 sequences, with 50% to 75% as singletons. Sequencing used sorted CD4+, CD8+, or CD8+CD57+ T cells (not recorded which) from PBMCs. The receptor source for this set is a human donor in good health.

Details on this clonotype: An end of the junction does not agree with germline; a read error may underlie this. This chain uses TRBV30 with TRBJ2-1; a weak D match, TRBD2 (5 bases). The CDR3 length is 13 residues. CDR1 GTSNPN and CDR2 SVGIG come from the germline V gene (reference sequence). Written as DNA, the CDR3 is TGTACCTGGAGTGAGGACTCCAGCAATGAGCAGTTCTTC. Protein: CTWSEDSSNEQFF.

The chain combines TRBV7-2 with TRBJ2-3, with D unclear. Trimming cost V 3 bases and J 3 bases, with 7 bases left between them. The CDR3 totals 13 residues. Per germline, CDR1 SGHTA and CDR2 FQGNSA. The chain's CDR3 is CASSFTPTDTQYF. The CDR3 nucleotides read TGTGCCAGCAGCTTCACTCCAACAGATACGCAGTATTTT.

The chain links TRBV7-7 to TRBJ2-5; D is undetermined. Germline CDR1 reads SSHAT; CDR2 reads FNYEAQ (reference sequence). CDR3 length equals 13 residues. Trimming left V 5 bases short and J 5 bases short, with 12 bases between. CDR3 in DNA: TGTGCCAGCAGCCAGGTATCACTCGAGACCCAGTACTTC. Encoded protein: CASSQVSLETQYF.

The chain uses TRBV9 and TRBJ1-4, with TRBD1 matching over 8 bases. The CDR3 runs to 16 residues. Per germline, CDR1 SGDLS and CDR2 YYNGEE. Trimming took 3 bases from V and 5 from J; bases not matched to a gene: 9. The CDR3, as DNA: TGTGCCAGCAGCGCCAGTCTCGACAGGGGAAATGAAAAACTGTTTTTT. This encodes CASSASLDRGNEKLFF.

V and J are TRBV11-2 and TRBJ2-3, with 10 bases matching TRBD1. Germline V lookup: CDR1 SGHAT, CDR2 FQNNGV. V shed 5 bases and J 2 bases; nucleotides not matched to a gene: 7. This CDR3 region has 16 residues. CDR3 nucleotide sequence: TGTGCCAGCAGCGCCCCCGGGACAGGGGACACAGATACGCAGTATTTT. It yields the protein CASSAPGTGDTDTQYF.

The chain has TRBV4-3 and TRBJ2-5; TRBD2 aligns across 10 bases. Germline values: CDR1 LGHNA, CDR2 YSLEER. V dropped 10 bases and J dropped 4; count of bases not matched to a gene: 6. The CDR3 runs to 13 residues. In DNA, the CDR3 is TGCGCCACCTCAGCGGGGGGGAGAGAGACCCAGTACTTC. It encodes CATSAGGRETQYF.

The CDR3 region has the DNA TGCGCCAGCAGCCAGGGACAGGGGACGCATGAGCAGTTCTTC. Protein: CASSQGQGTHEQFF. The chain recombines TRBV4-1 with TRBJ2-1, with 10 bases lining up with TRBD1. J was trimmed by 8 bases and V by 3 bases; bases with no gene match: 4. Germline assignment: CDR1 MGHRA and CDR2 YSYEKL. This CDR3 has 14 amino acids.

In regard to this clonotype: A much bigger clone sits one base away, suggesting this may be a read error. This chain joins TRBV5-6 and TRBJ2-7; D perhaps matches TRBD2 (6 bases). The J call may be incorrect, as the DNA end agrees better with TRBJ2-1. Germline lookup yields CDR1 SGHDT and CDR2 YYEEEE. The CDR3 length is 15 residues. The CDR3 region is CASNLSPSAPNEQFF. DNA for the CDR3: TGTGCCAGCAACTTGTCCCCTAGCGCCCCCAATGAGCAGTTCTTC.

This clonotype was counted a single time. Just one base apart from a much larger clone, this may be a read error. The rearrangement uses TRBV6-1 and TRBJ2-7; D is undetermined. This CDR3 comprises 11 residues. Germline V CDR1 and CDR2: MNHNS, SASEGT. The CDR3 DNA reads as TGTGCCAGAAGTGAATTGATGGAGCAGTACTTC. Encoded protein: CARSELMEQYF.

The chain carries TRBV7-9 and TRBJ1-2; the D is unclear. V lost 10 bases to trimming and J lost 8 bases, with 20 bases between them. Germline lookup yields CDR1 SEHNR and CDR2 FQNEAQ (reference sequence). This CDR3 region has 13 residues. The CDR3 spells CATGREGARGYTF. The CDR3 coding sequence is TGTGCCACCGGTAGAGAAGGAGCTAGGGGCTACACCTTC.

This clonotype has a handful of counts. This chain joins TRBV20-1 and TRBJ2-7, with D perhaps TRBD1 (7 bases). There are 14 residues in the CDR3. CDR1 and CDR2 (germline): DFQATT, SNEGSKA (reference sequence). V lost 6 bases and J 6 bases, leaving 21 bases between the germline ends. The CDR3 sequence: CSAQGGGPRFEQYF. CDR3 DNA: TGCAGTGCGCAGGGGGGAGGACCACGATTCGAGCAGTACTTC.

V is TRBV15 and J is TRBJ2-5; 7 bases are a match to TRBD1. Germline-derived CDR1 and CDR2 are LNHNV and YYDKDF (reference sequence). This CDR3 comprises 15 residues. V was clipped by 3 bases and J by 1 base; unmatched bases: 5. CDR3 coding DNA: TGTGCCACCAGCAGCCAATGGACAGGCCAAGAGACCCAGTACTTC. It translates to CATSSQWTGQETQYF.

The chain uses TRBV10-3 and TRBJ1-6, with a possible D match to TRBD1 (5 bases). The V end lost 4 bases, the J end lost 7 bases, and 8 bases lay between the germline ends. Per germline, CDR1 ENHRY and CDR2 SYGVKD. This CDR3 is built from 13 residues. CDR3 sequence (DNA): TGTGCCATCAGTGGAAGGGGAAATTCACCCCTCCACTTT. Protein sequence: CAISGRGNSPLHF.

The chain employs TRBV20-1 and TRBJ2-7; D possibly corresponds to TRBD1 (6 bases). V gave up 6 bases and J gave up 2 bases, with 20 bases separating them. The CDR3 runs to 15 residues. Germline CDR1 is DFQATT and CDR2 is SNEGSKA (reference sequence). DNA for the CDR3: TGCAGTGCCCCAAACCGGGACAAGGGTACCTACGAGCAGTACTTC. Translating it yields CSAPNRDKGTYEQYF.

About this clonotype: The junction does not match germline at one end; this may be a read error. This chain connects TRBV5-1 to TRBJ1-2; unclear D gene. CDR3 length equals 13 residues. Germline-derived CDR1 and CDR2 are SGHRS and YFSETQ. CDR3 loop: CASSLSSSYGYTF. Here the CDR3 DNA reads TGTGCCAGCAGCTTGTCTAGTTCCTATGGCTACACCTTC.

Here the CDR3 reads CASSPTSGAYEQYF. The CDR3 DNA reads TGTGCCAGCAGTCCGACTAGCGGAGCCTACGAGCAGTACTTC. The chain couples TRBV6-1 to TRBJ2-7, with 9 nucleotides matching TRBD2. The CDR3 runs to 14 residues. CDR1 and CDR2 from the germline V gene are MNHNS and SASEGT. With V trimmed by 5 bases and J by 2 bases, 4 bases remained unmatched.

This clonotype was counted many times. This chain joins TRBV9 and TRBJ1-1, with D unclear. The germline gives CDR1 SGDLS, CDR2 YYNGEE. V was pared by 0 bases and J by 0 bases, with 6 bases between. This CDR3 contains 14 residues. CDR3 nucleotide sequence: TGTGCCAGCAGCGTAGCGGGTATGAACACTGAAGCTTTCTTT. Residues: CASSVAGMNTEAFF.

At least ten counts were recorded for this clonotype. The genes are TRBV29-1 and TRBJ2-2; D could derive from TRBD1 or TRBD2 (5 bases each). The CDR3 covers 11 residues. With 4 bases removed from V and 5 bases from J, the gap between germline ends came to 5 bases. The V gene's germline CDR1 is SQVTM and CDR2 ANQGSEA. CDR3 sequence reads: CSVGGTGELFF. The CDR3 nucleotides read TGCAGCGTTGGGGGGACCGGGGAGCTGTTTTTT.

Comment on this clonotype: The junction differs from germline at one of its ends, possibly a read error. The V call is TRBV7-3, the J call TRBJ1-1, with D maybe TRBD1 (6 bases). Germline CDR1 reads SGHTA; CDR2 reads FQGTGA. This CDR3 contains 16 residues. The DNA of the CDR3 is TGCGCCAGCAGCTTGACGTCAGGGGTGGGGAACACTGAAGCTTTCTTT. Protein product: CASSLTSGVGNTEAFF.